The 12 T cell receptor beta chains presented below share a single source sample, sequenced in a study of regulatory T cells in long-lasting Graves disease. Time point in this sample: persistent/refractory GD, antithyroid drugs over 5 years with positive TRAb. The TCR library was made from RNA that had been extracted from PBMCs in TRIzol. CDR3-region Arm-PCR and iRepertoire HTBI primers produced the TCR beta libraries. TCRdb recomputed calls from the multiplex PCR reads with MiXCR, one row per CDR3 protein. The repertoire holds almost 350,000 distinct CDR3 sequences, with around 20% as singletons. Specimen: peripheral blood mononuclear cells (PBMCs), collected when the disease was refractory, from a patient treated with antithyroid drugs. The source is a female donor with Graves disease.

This clonotype showed up many times. V is TRBV5-1 and J is TRBJ1-2; D not resolved. Trimming removed 4 bases from V and 6 bases from J, with 16 bases in between. Germline CDR1 SGHRS, CDR2 YFSETQ. The CDR3 spans 14 residues. This chain's CDR3 is CASSLTGPWDGYTF. CDR3 DNA: TGCGCCAGCAGCCTTACCGGACCCTGGGATGGCTACACCTTC.

In this sample, this clonotype turned up a few times. The chain couples TRBV11-2 to TRBJ2-7, with 10 bases identical to TRBD1. Trimming cost V 5 bases and J 2 bases; bases outside gene matches: 6. CDR3 length: 15 residues. Germline V gene data show CDR1 as SGHAT and CDR2 as FQNNGV. This CDR3 is CASSHGTGVPYEQYF. CDR3 DNA sequence: TGTGCCAGCAGCCACGGGACAGGGGTCCCCTACGAGCAGTACTTC.

The chain combines TRBV9 with TRBJ1-4; no clear D gene. Germline CDR1 is SGDLS and CDR2 is YYNGEE. CDR3 size: 16 residues. V was trimmed by 0 bases and J by 0 bases, leaving 9 bases between them. CDR3: CASSVATGATNEKLFF. The CDR3 DNA sequence: TGTGCCAGCAGCGTAGCTACCGGTGCAACTAATGAAAAACTGTTTTTT.

The genes are TRBV27 and TRBJ2-2, with 8 positions matching TRBD2. The germline V gene encodes CDR1 MNHEY and CDR2 SMNVEV (reference sequence). This CDR3 region has 16 residues. Unmatched junction bases numbered 8, after V lost 1 base and J lost 7 bases. CDR3 sequence: CASSLYAGGPSGELFF. The CDR3 DNA follows: TGTGCCAGCAGTTTATATGCGGGAGGCCCCAGCGGGGAGCTGTTTTTT.

This clonotype appeared many times. V gene TRBV12-3 or TRBV12-4 combines with J gene TRBJ1-4, with D maybe TRBD1 (6 bases). The ends were cut back, 6 bases at V and 7 bases at J, with 12 bases in the middle. The CDR3 has 13 residues. The CDR3 loop is CASRLQGSEKLFF. The CDR3 DNA follows: TGTGCCAGCAGACTCCAGGGGAGTGAAAAACTGTTTTTT.

The chain uses TRBV18 and TRBJ1-2; a weak D match, TRBD1 (5 bases). V lost 6 bases and J 5 bases, leaving 22 bases between the germline ends. This CDR3 has 16 amino acids. In germline, CDR1 is KGHSH, CDR2 LQKENI. The CDR3 here is CASSLNDIGDLYGYTF. CDR3 DNA: TGTGCCAGCTCGCTTAACGATATAGGGGACCTTTATGGCTACACCTTC.

The J gene is TRBJ1-1, the V gene TRBV19; D remains ambiguous. Trimming cost V 1 base and J 4 bases, with 13 bases left between them. This CDR3 is 15 amino acids long. Germline CDR1 reads LNHDA; CDR2 reads SQIVND (reference sequence). The CDR3 nucleotides are TGTGCCAGTAGTATAGCCTTGGTCAGATCCACTGAAGCTTTCTTT. Protein: CASSIALVRSTEAFF. The whole variable domain, remainder taken from reference TRBV19 and TRBJ1-1, is DGGITQSPKYLFRKEGQNVTLSCEQNLNHDAMYWYRQDPGQGLRLIYYSQIVNDFQKGDIAEGYSVSREKKESFPLTVTSAQKNPTAFYLCASSIALVRSTEAFFGQGTRLTVV.

V usage is TRBV20-1 and J usage is TRBJ1-1, with D uncertain. The CDR3 length is 15 residues. The V gene lost 0 bases and the J gene lost 6 bases, with 17 bases spanning the gap. Per the germline V gene, CDR1 is DFQATT and CDR2 is SNEGSKA (reference sequence). The CDR3 spells CSARDWRFAFSEAFF. The CDR3, as DNA: TGCAGTGCTAGAGATTGGCGGTTCGCTTTTTCTGAAGCTTTCTTT.

This clonotype was seen many times. V is TRBV27 and J is TRBJ2-7, with TRBD2 matching over 10 bases. This CDR3 is built from 15 residues. Germline values: CDR1 MNHEY, CDR2 SMNVEV (reference sequence). V lost 0 bases and J lost 4; bases outside the gene matches: 3. The CDR3 sequence: CASSLSWGLAYEQYF. The DNA for the CDR3 is TGTGCCAGCAGTTTATCTTGGGGACTAGCGTACGAGCAGTACTTC.

This clonotype occurred many times. The V and J genes are TRBV3-1 and TRBJ1-1, with a tentative D call TRBD1 (5 bases). The ends were cut back, 4 bases at V and 4 bases at J, with 7 bases in the middle. The CDR3 spans 12 residues. Germline V gene lookup returns CDR1 LGHDT and CDR2 YNNKEL (reference sequence). CDR3 nucleotide sequence: TGTGCCAGCAGCCCAGGGACCACTGAAGCTTTCTTT. Translating gives CASSPGTTEAFF.

As regards this clonotype: A junction end diverges from the germline sequence, so it may reflect a read error. The rearrangement uses TRBV3-1 and TRBJ2-5, with 12 bases matching TRBD2. The CDR3 spans 16 residues. Germline CDR1 and CDR2: LGHDT and YNNKEL (reference sequence). The CDR3 coding sequence is TGTGCCAGCAGCCCAGGAGGACTAGCGGGAAGAGAGGCCCAGTACTTC. As protein: CASSPGGLAGREAQYF.

This clonotype was detected a few times. The genes are TRBV9 and TRBJ2-7, with 10 bases fitting TRBD1. The germline V gene encodes CDR1 SGDLS and CDR2 YYNGEE. This CDR3 has 16 residues. The J segment lost 4 bases and the V segment lost 0 bases, leaving 7 bases of the junction unmatched. The CDR3 sequence is CASSVGYGTGVYEQYF. CDR3 in DNA: TGTGCCAGCAGCGTAGGATACGGGACAGGGGTTTACGAGCAGTACTTC.